The subject of this entry is one TCR beta chain. The antigen it binds to is not known. Per-base quality was not reported, and no clone a single base away is much larger than it. This entry is derived from a study of shared clonotypes between healthy human individuals (dated by TCRdb to between 2020 and 2021). About the full investigation: Two women and three men aged 18 to 49 years were included in the cohort. The study deeply sequenced blood TCR repertoires of about 5 healthy adults to estimate repertoire size and the extent of clonotype sharing between individuals. Per donor, leukapheresis produced somewhere between about 0.9 and 9.5 billion PBMCs. To increase sequencing depth and limit assay-specific biases, different laboratories used diverse techniques to prepare libraries and sequence TCR repertoires. For each donor, CD4 naive and CD4 memory were each given three plates, CD8 naive was given two plates, and CD8 memory was given one plate.

CD8 naive samples consisted of CD45RO-negative cells that were positively selected for CCR7, yielding a CD45RA+CCR7+ population without TemRA cells. The donors were healthy, HIV-negative adults with no recently reported acute infections or vaccinations. Every donor was a Caucasian adult living in Nashville, Tennessee, USA. After blood collection by leukapheresis, PBMCs were isolated using Ficoll-Histopaque density gradient centrifugation and then cryopreserved in the vapor phase of liquid nitrogen. Analytical flow cytometry was used to check the purity and quantity of every magnetically sorted T cell population. From each sorted fraction, genomic DNA was isolated and quantified by UV absorbance on a Nanodrop 2000c. The research as a whole found: Naive subsets generally had larger estimated clonotype richness than memory subsets did. Across a handful of donors, around 5.4% of naive CD4, 3% to 4% of naive CD8, 2% to 2.5% of memory CD4, and around 0.4% of memory CD8 clonotypes were shared. Pairwise subsampling led to the expectation that sequencing depth would affect the degree of clonotype sharing among donors. Sampling was limited to blood, and TCR repertoires in tissue likely differ from TCR repertoires in blood. Even with the large sequencing depth, rarefaction of the sorted-subset datasets indicated that sequencing was incomplete. Compared with non-shared clonotypes, clonotypes shared by all four sorted-subset donors had higher generation probabilities. Because the study included only a small number of donors, the genetic and exposure-history diversity represented was limited.

From the cysteine up to the phenylalanine, the CDR3 has a length of 18 residues. The retained sequence is limited to the CDR3, 54 bases, with the frame set at the first base. The germline V gene provides CDR1 SNHLY and CDR2 FYNNEI. Relative to germline, V is missing 2 bases and J is missing 4 bases, with 10 bases of the junction outside any gene match. TCR CDR3 regions were amplified from genomic DNA by multiplex PCR using the deep immunoSEQ assay. Genomic DNA extracted from each cell subset was distributed evenly over all wells of several immunoSEQ 96-well plates, and each plate served as one replicate. For sorted subsets, approximately 190 ng genomic DNA, equal to some 30,000 T cell genomes, was loaded into each replicate PCR. Purified libraries were quantified with a Qubit 3.0 fluorometer, sized on a Bioanalyzer 2100, and re-quantified with the KAPA Library Quantification kit. Every immunoSEQ 96-well plate was sequenced on a dedicated single-read 150-cycle Illumina NextSeq 550 flow cell. Concerning the study's data processing: The immunoSEQ output contained only junctional sequences without quality scores, so filtering could not match that applied to full-length reads. To assign V/J genes and CDR3, sequences were annotated against IMGT germline references using PyIR, a Python wrapper for IgBLAST v1.9. Any read was removed if the V/J assignment was weak (E-value above 1e-6), the CDR3 was missing, or the read contained stop codons, out-of-frame junctions, or ambiguous translated residues. V3J clonotypes were defined as sequences sharing an identical inferred V gene, J gene, and CDR3 amino acid sequence. Percentage overlap between repertoires was calculated by dividing the number of shared unique clonotypes by the size of the smaller repertoire. RTK rarefaction, the Chao1 estimator, and Recon v2.1 estimates of unobserved clonotypes were used to assess repertoire richness. For all TCRbeta clonotypes obtained by the gDNA method from four donors, generation probabilities were computed with OLGA. What TCRdb holds here is the immuneACCESS table cut down to in-frame rearrangements. Part of the clones is not present; checked against another copy, under half of the missing clones reflect an unresolved V gene, and the others are unexplained. The DNA gave D and trimming, while V, J and clone size come from that table. In this sample the table shows hundreds of thousands of clones, roughly 95% of which occur a single time. The ten largest clones represent around 0.1% of the sample.

The source of this sequence is a woman aged 25-40 years in good health. The chain links TRBV2 with TRBJ2-2, with TRBD2 identical over 10 junction bases. The source material was naive CD8+ T cells sorted from blood. The cell subset or site label on this specimen signifies: CD45RA+CCR7+. In nucleotide form, the sequence is TGTGCCAGCAGTGAATGGGCTAGCGGGAGACGGGGCACCGGGGAGCTGTTTTTT. Its protein product is CASSEWASGRRGTGELFF. With the portions outside the CDR3 filled from the reference TRBV2 and TRBJ2-2 genes, the complete variable region becomes EPEVTQTPSHQVTQMGQEVILRCVPISNHLYFYWYRQILGQKVEFLVSFYNNEISEKSEIFDDQFSVERPDGSNFTLKIRSTKLEDSAMYFCASSEWASGRRGTGELFFGEGSRLTVL.